Following are 25 T cell receptor beta chains from one sample sequenced in a study of blood T cell repertoires in COVID-19. The repertoire was sequenced with immunoSEQ multiplex PCR; TCRdb's copy has only in-frame clones and lacks some. The table shows about 220,000 clones, with over 75% occurring only once. The sample was peripheral blood. Source of these receptors: a man between 40 and 49 years old with active or convalescent COVID-19.

The chain's CDR3 is CATQGGADEKLFF. CDR3 bases: TGTGCCACCCAGGGAGGGGCGGATGAAAAACTGTTTTTT. The rearrangement uses TRBV6-4 and TRBJ1-4, with a weak D call TRBD1 (5 bases). The germline V gene encodes CDR1 MRHNA and CDR2 SNTAGT. This CDR3 is built from 13 residues. V lost 10 bases, J lost 6 bases, and 15 bases lay in between.

The rearrangement joins TRBV6-1 to TRBJ1-1, with 8 bases lining up with TRBD1. Trimming took 1 base from V and 5 from J; bases not matched to a gene: 3. This CDR3 region has 14 residues. CDR1 is MNHNS and CDR2 is SASEGT in the germline V gene. The CDR3 sequence: CASSEGQGKTEAFF. Written as DNA, the CDR3 is TGTGCCAGCAGTGAAGGACAGGGGAAAACTGAAGCTTTCTTT.

This chain connects TRBV28 to TRBJ2-5; 8 bases line up with TRBD1. Per the germline V gene, CDR1 is MDHEN and CDR2 is SYDVKM. J was trimmed by 6 bases and V by 4 bases; bases with no gene match: 10. The CDR3 is 15 residues long. For the CDR3, the DNA is TGTGCCAGCAGTTCGCTGGGACAGGCCCCTAAGACCCAGTACTTC. Protein: CASSSLGQAPKTQYF.

The rearrangement uses TRBV28 and TRBJ2-6; 12 nucleotides align to TRBD2. V dropped 11 bases and J dropped 0; count of bases not matched to a gene: 5. Germline CDR1 is MDHEN and CDR2 is SYDVKM. CDR3 length: 16 amino acids. The DNA of the CDR3 is TGTGCCGGTTCTAGCGGGGGGGCCTCTGGGGCCAACGTCCTGACTTTC. This translates into CAGSSGGASGANVLTF.

The chain uses TRBV28 and TRBJ2-2; D not certain. The CDR3 consists of 16 residues. Germline values: CDR1 MDHEN, CDR2 SYDVKM. V lost 6 bases, J lost 5 bases, and 19 bases lay in between. CDR3 in DNA: TGTGCCAGCAGCCCAGACACAACCTTCATTACCGGGGAGCTGTTTTTT. Translated, it gives CASSPDTTFITGELFF.

V and J are TRBV10-2 and TRBJ2-5; a possible D gene is TRBD1 (6 bases). Looked up from germline, CDR1 is WSHSY and CDR2 is SAAADI. V lost 4 bases and J 7 bases, leaving 7 bases between the germline ends. The CDR3 is made up of 11 amino acids. For the CDR3, the DNA is TGCGCCAGCAGTGCAGGGGCGACCCAGTACTTC. Translation: CASSAGATQYF.

The chain is built from TRBV2 and TRBJ2-1; 7 nucleotides match TRBD1. The V gene's germline CDR1 is SNHLY and CDR2 FYNNEI. The junction had 8 bases not matched to a gene; V was cut back by 5 bases and J by 7 bases. There are 14 residues in the CDR3. The CDR3 nucleotides are TGTGCCAGCAGTTGGACAGGCCCCGAAAATGAGCAGTTCTTC. Amino acid sequence: CASSWTGPENEQFF.

This chain uses TRBV27 with TRBJ1-2; 7 bases agree with TRBD1. Per the germline V gene, CDR1 is MNHEY and CDR2 is SMNVEV (reference sequence). V lost 4 bases and J lost 3; bases outside the gene matches: 5. The CDR3 runs to 14 residues. DNA of the CDR3: TGTGCCAGCAGTTCGGGACAGCTATACTATGGCTACACCTTC. This codes for CASSSGQLYYGYTF.

V usage is TRBV5-4 and J usage is TRBJ1-1; 7 bases line up with TRBD1. This CDR3 contains 18 residues. J lost 4 bases, V lost 1 base, and 16 bases had no gene match. Germline V gives CDR1 SGHNT, CDR2 YYREEE (reference sequence). For the CDR3, the DNA is TGTGCCAGCAGCTTGTTCGCAGGGGGTACCCCCTCGGCCACTGAAGCTTTCTTT. The encoded protein is CASSLFAGGTPSATEAFF.

The genes are TRBV28 and TRBJ2-7; possibly TRBD1 for D (8 bases). V lost 1 base and J 1 base, leaving 11 bases between the germline ends. Germline CDR1 is MDHEN and CDR2 is SYDVKM. The CDR3 length is 15 residues. The DNA of the CDR3 is TGTGCCAGCAGTTTATCACAGGGGGGGTCCTACGAGCAGTACTTC. It codes for CASSLSQGGSYEQYF.

This clone was recorded once. CDR3 in amino acids: CASSLGLRGNYGYTF. CDR3 bases: TGTGCCAGCAGTTTAGGGCTCAGGGGTAACTATGGCTACACCTTC. The chain recombines TRBV27 with TRBJ1-2, with D maybe TRBD1 (6 bases). Germline-derived CDR1 and CDR2 are MNHEY and SMNVEV (reference sequence). CDR3 size: 15 residues. The V and J ends lost 2 bases and 1 base respectively, with 11 bases between them.

This clone was picked up a small number of times. The gene calls are TRBV4-1 and TRBJ2-7; 11 bases align to TRBD2. This CDR3 comprises 15 residues. The J segment lost 2 bases and the V segment lost 3 bases, leaving 3 bases of the junction unmatched. Germline V lookup: CDR1 MGHRA, CDR2 YSYEKL. DNA of the CDR3: TGCGCCAGCAGCCATGGGACTAGCGGTACCTACGAGCAGTACTTC. This sequence encodes CASSHGTSGTYEQYF.

The chain joins TRBV7-3 to TRBJ1-2; D gene ambiguous. Trimming removed 2 bases at V and 4 bases at J, with 17 bases between. The CDR3 is 16 amino acids. Germline CDR1 reads SGHTA; CDR2 reads FQGTGA. This CDR3 is CASSLDSLSPVYGYTF. CDR3 sequence (DNA): TGTGCCAGCAGCTTAGACTCTCTCTCGCCTGTCTATGGCTACACCTTC.

The rearrangement joins TRBV30 to TRBJ1-2, with TRBD1 matching 8 bases. This CDR3 region has 15 residues. Germline V gives CDR1 GTSNPN, CDR2 SVGIG (reference sequence). The ends lost 0 bases at V and 2 bases at J; junction bases unmatched: 5. CDR3 amino acids: CAWSVRQGINYGYTF. The CDR3 DNA reads TGTGCCTGGAGTGTGAGACAGGGGATAAACTATGGCTACACCTTC. Full variable domain (rest looked up from reference TRBV30 and TRBJ1-2): SQTIHQWPATLVQPVGSPLSLECTVEGTSNPNLYWYRQAAGRGLQLLFYSVGIGQISSEVPQNLSASRPQDRQFILSSKKLLLSDSGFYLCAWSVRQGINYGYTFGSGTRLTVV.

The chain joins TRBV5-1 to TRBJ2-5; maybe TRBD2 (5 bases). The CDR3 extends over 14 amino acids. Germline V lookup: CDR1 SGHRS, CDR2 YFSETQ. The V and J ends lost 4 bases and 5 bases respectively, with 15 bases between them. CDR3 sequence (DNA): TGCGCCAGCAGCCCAGGAGGTTATGTGGAGACCCAGTACTTC. This encodes CASSPGGYVETQYF.

The gene calls are TRBV3-1 (or the pseudogene TRBV3-2) and TRBJ2-7; D perhaps matches TRBD2 (6 bases). Germline loops: CDR1 LGHDT, CDR2 YNNKEL (reference sequence). V lost 4 bases and J lost 2, with 12 bases in between. The CDR3 totals 14 residues. The CDR3 loop is CASSLGLGAYEQYF. The CDR3 DNA sequence: TGTGCCAGCAGCCTGGGACTCGGAGCCTACGAGCAGTACTTC.

The chain links TRBV27 to TRBJ2-4; perhaps TRBD1 as D (6 bases). Germline-derived CDR1 and CDR2 are MNHEY and SMNVEV (reference sequence). V was shortened by 2 bases and J by 8 bases, with 16 bases between the two germline ends. This CDR3 is 15 amino acids long. The CDR3 nucleotides read TGTGCCAGCAGTTTAACGGGACACATATTGGACATTCAGTACTTC. It codes for CASSLTGHILDIQYF.

This chain links TRBV2 with TRBJ1-6; D perhaps matches TRBD1 (5 bases). The length of the CDR3 is 14 residues. Trimming cost V 7 bases and J 13 bases, with 20 bases left between them. CDR1 SNHLY and CDR2 FYNNEI come from the germline V gene. The CDR3 is CASIMTEEGSPLHF. The CDR3 DNA reads TGTGCCAGCATTATGACAGAGGAAGGGTCGCCCCTCCACTTT.

The chain has TRBV10-2 and TRBJ1-1, with TRBD1 matching over 11 bases. The CDR3 totals 14 residues. Germline V CDR1 and CDR2: WSHSY, SAAADI. Losses at the gene ends were 7 bases for V and 2 bases for J; bases not matched to a gene: 3. The CDR3 spells CASIGTGGNTEAFF. The CDR3 DNA is TGCGCCAGCATCGGGACAGGGGGAAACACTGAAGCTTTCTTT.

The chain has TRBV4-2 and TRBJ2-1, with 9 bases that match TRBD2. Germline assignment: CDR1 LGHNA and CDR2 YNFKEQ. The J segment lost 4 bases and the V segment lost 1 base, leaving 11 bases of the junction unmatched. The CDR3 is 18 residues long. The CDR3 DNA reads as TGTGCCAGCAGCCAAGCGTCTAGCGGGACAATAAGTTACAATGAGCAGTTCTTC. Amino acid sequence: CASSQASSGTISYNEQFF.

CDR3 residues: CASSEVPGQGAPGEKLFF. The CDR3 DNA sequence: TGTGCCAGCAGTGAAGTCCCGGGACAGGGGGCGCCCGGTGAAAAACTGTTTTTT. The rearrangement joins TRBV2 to TRBJ1-4; 12 bases are a match to TRBD1. Germline CDR1 SNHLY, CDR2 FYNNEI. The junction had 10 bases not matched to a gene; V was cut back by 1 base and J by 7 bases. The length of the CDR3 is 18 residues.

This sequence joins TRBV23-1 and TRBJ2-7, with D perhaps TRBD1 (6 bases). TRBV23-1 is an ORF for which the function is uncertain. The CDR3 has 12 amino acids. V lost 4 bases and J lost 12, with 16 bases in between. The CDR3 sequence is CASSRSQGYPYF. The CDR3, as DNA: TGCGCCAGCAGTCGAAGCCAGGGGTATCCGTACTTC.

The chain combines TRBV19 with TRBJ2-1, with 8 bases matching TRBD2. Germline-derived CDR1 and CDR2 are LNHDA and SQIVND (reference sequence). The trim removed 4 bases at V and 10 bases at J, leaving 6 bases unmatched. The CDR3 has 13 amino acids. CDR3 nucleotide sequence: TGTGCCAGTAGTAGACTAGCGAGGGGGGAGCAGTTCTTC. Protein product: CASSRLARGEQFF.

CDR3 sequence: CASRRQGAGGTEAFF. The CDR3 DNA reads as TGTGCCAGTAGACGACAGGGGGCTGGTGGCACTGAAGCTTTCTTT. This chain links TRBV19 with TRBJ1-1; 10 bases agree with TRBD1. Germline lookup yields CDR1 LNHDA and CDR2 SQIVND (reference sequence). V was pared by 6 bases and J by 4 bases, with 8 bases of the junction left unmatched. There are 15 residues in the CDR3.

With regard to this clone: Other nucleotide sequences from this sample produce the same CDR3. J is TRBJ2-7 and V is TRBV5-1, with TRBD1 matching over 11 bases. The CDR3 has 14 residues. V trimming: 2 bases; J trimming: 4 bases; junction bases outside the gene matches: 2. Germline V lookup: CDR1 SGHRS, CDR2 YFSETQ. The CDR3 here is CASSFGTGGYEQYF. The CDR3 coding sequence is TGCGCCAGCAGCTTTGGGACAGGGGGGTACGAGCAGTACTTC.